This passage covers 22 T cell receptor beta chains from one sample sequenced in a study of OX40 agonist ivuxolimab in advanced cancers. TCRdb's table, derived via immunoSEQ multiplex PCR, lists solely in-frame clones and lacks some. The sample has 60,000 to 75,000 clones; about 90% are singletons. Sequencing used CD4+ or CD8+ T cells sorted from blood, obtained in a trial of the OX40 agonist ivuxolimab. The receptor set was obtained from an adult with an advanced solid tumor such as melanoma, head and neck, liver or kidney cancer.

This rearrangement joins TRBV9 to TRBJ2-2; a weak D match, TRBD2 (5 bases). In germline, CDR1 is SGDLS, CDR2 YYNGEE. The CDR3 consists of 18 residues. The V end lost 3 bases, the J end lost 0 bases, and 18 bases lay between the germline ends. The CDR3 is CASSDGRTPEANTGELFF. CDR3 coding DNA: TGTGCCAGCAGCGACGGACGGACGCCGGAGGCGAACACCGGGGAGCTGTTTTTT.

The CDR3 DNA follows: TGTGCCAGCAGTTTACCGGTAGGTGGGCCCCAGCATTTT. Protein product: CASSLPVGGPQHF. The rearrangement uses TRBV28 and TRBJ1-5; D is unclear. Trimming shortened V by 2 bases and J by 9 bases, and 11 bases separated the two germline ends. The CDR3 spans 13 residues. CDR1 is MDHEN and CDR2 is SYDVKM in the germline V gene.

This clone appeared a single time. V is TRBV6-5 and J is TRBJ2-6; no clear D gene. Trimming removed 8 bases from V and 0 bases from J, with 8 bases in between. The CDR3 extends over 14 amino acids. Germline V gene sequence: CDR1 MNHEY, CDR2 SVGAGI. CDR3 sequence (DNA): TGTGCCAGCCGTTCGGCCTCTGGGGCCAACGTCCTGACTTTC. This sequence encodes CASRSASGANVLTF.

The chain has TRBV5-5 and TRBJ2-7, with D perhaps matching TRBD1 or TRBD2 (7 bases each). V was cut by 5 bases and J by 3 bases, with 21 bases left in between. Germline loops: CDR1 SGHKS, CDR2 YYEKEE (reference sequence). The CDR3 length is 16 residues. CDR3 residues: CASRPKAGQSVYEQYF. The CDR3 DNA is TGTGCCAGCAGGCCAAAAGCGGGACAGAGTGTCTACGAGCAGTACTTC. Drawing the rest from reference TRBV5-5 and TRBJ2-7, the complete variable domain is DAGVTQSPTHLIKTRGQQVTLRCSPISGHKSVSWYQQVLGQGPQFIFQYYEKEERGRGNFPDRFSARQFPNYSSELNVNALLLGDSALYLCASRPKAGQSVYEQYFGPGTRLTVT.

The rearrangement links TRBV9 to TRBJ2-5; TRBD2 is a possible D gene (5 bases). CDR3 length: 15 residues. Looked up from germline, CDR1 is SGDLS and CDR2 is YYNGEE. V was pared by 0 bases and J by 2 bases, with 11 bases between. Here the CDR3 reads CASSVEGASQETQYF. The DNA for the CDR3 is TGTGCCAGCAGCGTAGAGGGAGCTTCGCAAGAGACCCAGTACTTC. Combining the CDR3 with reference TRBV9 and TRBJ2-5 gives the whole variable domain DSGVTQTPKHLITATGQRVTLRCSPRSGDLSVYWYQQSLDQGLQFLIQYYNGEERAKGNILERFSAQQFPDLHSELNLSSLELGDSALYFCASSVEGASQETQYFGPGTRLLVL.

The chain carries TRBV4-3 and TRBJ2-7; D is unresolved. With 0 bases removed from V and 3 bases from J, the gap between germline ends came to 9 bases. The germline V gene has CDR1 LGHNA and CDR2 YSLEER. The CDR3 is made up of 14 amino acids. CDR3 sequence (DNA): TGCGCCAGCAGCCAAGATGCATCTAACTACGAGCAGTACTTC. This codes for CASSQDASNYEQYF.

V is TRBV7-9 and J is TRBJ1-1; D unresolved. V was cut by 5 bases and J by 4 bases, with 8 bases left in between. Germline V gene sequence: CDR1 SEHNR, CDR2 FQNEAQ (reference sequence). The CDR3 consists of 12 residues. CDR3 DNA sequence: TGTGCCAGCAGCCGAGACACCACTGAAGCTTTCTTT. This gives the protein CASSRDTTEAFF.

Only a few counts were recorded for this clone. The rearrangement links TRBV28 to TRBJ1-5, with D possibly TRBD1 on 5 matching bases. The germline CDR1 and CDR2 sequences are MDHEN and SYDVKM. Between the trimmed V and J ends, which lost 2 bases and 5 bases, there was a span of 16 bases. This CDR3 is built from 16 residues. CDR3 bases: TGTGCCAGCAGTTTAAAGGGGTCGGATCTCTATCAGCCCCAGCATTTT. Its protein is CASSLKGSDLYQPQHF.

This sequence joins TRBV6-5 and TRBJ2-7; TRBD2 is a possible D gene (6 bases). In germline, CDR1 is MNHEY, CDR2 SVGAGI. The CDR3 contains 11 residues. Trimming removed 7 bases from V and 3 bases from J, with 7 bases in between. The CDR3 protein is CASTEGYEQYF. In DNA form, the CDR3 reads TGTGCCAGCACGGAGGGCTACGAGCAGTACTTC.

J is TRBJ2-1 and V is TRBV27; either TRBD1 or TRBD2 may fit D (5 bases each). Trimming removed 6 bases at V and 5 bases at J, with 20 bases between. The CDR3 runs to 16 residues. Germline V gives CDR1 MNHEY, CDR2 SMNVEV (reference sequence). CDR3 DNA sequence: TGTGCCAGCAGGAGAGGGACCTCCCGGACCCACAATGAGCAGTTCTTC. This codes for CASRRGTSRTHNEQFF.

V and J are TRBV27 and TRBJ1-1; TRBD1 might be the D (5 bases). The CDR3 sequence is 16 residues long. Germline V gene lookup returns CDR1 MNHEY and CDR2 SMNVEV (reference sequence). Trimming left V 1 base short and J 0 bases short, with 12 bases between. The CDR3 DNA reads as TGTGCCAGCAGTTTATACCCCGACAGAATGAACACTGAAGCTTTCTTT. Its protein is CASSLYPDRMNTEAFF.

The CDR3 sequence is CASSVEGGLDTQYF. DNA for the CDR3: TGTGCCAGCAGCGTAGAAGGGGGCTTAGATACGCAGTATTTT. The chain recombines TRBV9 with TRBJ2-3, with 7 bases matching TRBD1. CDR1 and CDR2 from the germline V gene are SGDLS and YYNGEE. This CDR3 spans 14 amino acids. J was trimmed by 5 bases and V by 0 bases; bases with no gene match: 3.

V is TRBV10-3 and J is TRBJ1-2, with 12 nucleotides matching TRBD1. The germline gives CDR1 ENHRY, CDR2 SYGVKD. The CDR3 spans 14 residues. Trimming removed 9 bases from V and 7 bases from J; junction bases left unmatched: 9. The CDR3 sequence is CAIGTGGANGGYTF. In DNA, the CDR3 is TGTGCCATTGGGACAGGGGGCGCAAACGGTGGCTACACCTTC.

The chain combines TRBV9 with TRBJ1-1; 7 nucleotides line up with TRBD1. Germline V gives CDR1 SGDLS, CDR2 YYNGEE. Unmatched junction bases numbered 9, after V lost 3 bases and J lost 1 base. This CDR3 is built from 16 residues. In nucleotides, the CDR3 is TGTGCCAGCAGCGCCGCCGGAGGGACAGCGAACACTGAAGCTTTCTTT. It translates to CASSAAGGTANTEAFF.

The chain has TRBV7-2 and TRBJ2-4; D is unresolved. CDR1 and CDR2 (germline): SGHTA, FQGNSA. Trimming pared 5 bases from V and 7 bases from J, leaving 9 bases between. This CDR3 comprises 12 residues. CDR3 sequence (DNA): TGTGCCAGCAGCCCCCATCCTAACATTCAGTACTTC. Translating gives CASSPHPNIQYF.

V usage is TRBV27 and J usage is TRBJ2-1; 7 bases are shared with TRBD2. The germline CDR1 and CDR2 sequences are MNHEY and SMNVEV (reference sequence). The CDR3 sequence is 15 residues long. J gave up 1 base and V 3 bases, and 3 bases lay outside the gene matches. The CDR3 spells CASSLTSNSYNEQFF. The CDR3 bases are TGTGCCAGCAGTTTGACTAGCAATTCCTACAATGAGCAGTTCTTC.

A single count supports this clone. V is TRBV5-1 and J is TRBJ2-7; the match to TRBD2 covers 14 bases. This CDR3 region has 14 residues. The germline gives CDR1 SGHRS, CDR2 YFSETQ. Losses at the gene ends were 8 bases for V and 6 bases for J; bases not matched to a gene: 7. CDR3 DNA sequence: TGCGCCAGACAGGAGACTAGCGGGAGGGCCGAGCAGTACTTC. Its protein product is CARQETSGRAEQYF.

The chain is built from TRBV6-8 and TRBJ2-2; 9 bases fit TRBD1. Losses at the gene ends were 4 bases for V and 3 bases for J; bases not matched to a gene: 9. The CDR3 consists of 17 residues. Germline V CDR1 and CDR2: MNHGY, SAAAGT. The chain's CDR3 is CASSSQTGGAYTGELFF. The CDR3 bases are TGTGCCAGCAGTTCCCAAACAGGGGGCGCGTACACCGGGGAGCTGTTTTTT.

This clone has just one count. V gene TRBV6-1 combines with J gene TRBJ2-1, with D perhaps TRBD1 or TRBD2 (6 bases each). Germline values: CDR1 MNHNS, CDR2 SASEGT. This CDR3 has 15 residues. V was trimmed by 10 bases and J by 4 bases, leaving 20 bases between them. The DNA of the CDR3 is TGTGCCACAGGGGACTCGGGACTCAGATACAATGAGCAGTTCTTC. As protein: CATGDSGLRYNEQFF.

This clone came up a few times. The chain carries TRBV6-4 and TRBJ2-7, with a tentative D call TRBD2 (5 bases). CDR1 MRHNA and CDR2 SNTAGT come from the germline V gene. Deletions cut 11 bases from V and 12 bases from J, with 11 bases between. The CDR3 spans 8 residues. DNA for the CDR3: TGTGCCCCCGCCGGGGTGTACTTC. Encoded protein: CAPAGVYF.

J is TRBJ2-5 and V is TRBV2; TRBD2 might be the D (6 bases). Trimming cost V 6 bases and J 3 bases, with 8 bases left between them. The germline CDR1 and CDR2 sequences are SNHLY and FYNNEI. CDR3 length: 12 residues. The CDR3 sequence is CASRRGKETQYF. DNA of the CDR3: TGTGCCAGCAGGCGGGGCAAAGAGACCCAGTACTTC.

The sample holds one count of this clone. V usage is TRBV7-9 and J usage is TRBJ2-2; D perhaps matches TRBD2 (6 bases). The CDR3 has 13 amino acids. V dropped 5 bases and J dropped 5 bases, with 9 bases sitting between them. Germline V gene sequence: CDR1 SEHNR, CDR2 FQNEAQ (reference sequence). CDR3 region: CASSLGGTGELFF. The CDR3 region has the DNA TGTGCCAGCAGCCTTGGGGGGACCGGGGAGCTGTTTTTT.